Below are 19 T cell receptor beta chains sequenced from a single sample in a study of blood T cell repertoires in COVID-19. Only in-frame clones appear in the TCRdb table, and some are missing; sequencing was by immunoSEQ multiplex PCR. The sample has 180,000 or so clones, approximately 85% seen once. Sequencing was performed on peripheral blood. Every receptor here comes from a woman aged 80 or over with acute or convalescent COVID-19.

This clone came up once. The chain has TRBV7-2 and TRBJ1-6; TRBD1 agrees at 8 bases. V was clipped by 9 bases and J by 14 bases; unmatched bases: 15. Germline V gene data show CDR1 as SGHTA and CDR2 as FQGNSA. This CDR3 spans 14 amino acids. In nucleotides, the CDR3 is TGTGCCAGTGGGGGGGGGACAGGACTTGGATCCCTCCACTTT. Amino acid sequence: CASGGGTGLGSLHF.

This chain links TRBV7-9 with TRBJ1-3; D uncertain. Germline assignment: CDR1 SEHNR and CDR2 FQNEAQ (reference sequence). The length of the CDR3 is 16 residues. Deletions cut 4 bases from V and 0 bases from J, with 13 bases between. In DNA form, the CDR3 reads TGTGCCAGCAGCTCCACCAACTTTTACTCTGGAAACACCATATATTTT. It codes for CASSSTNFYSGNTIYF.

CDR3 region: CASSLGRGSEQYF. Here the CDR3 DNA reads TGCGCCAGCAGCTTGGGGCGGGGGAGCGAGCAGTACTTC. The genes are TRBV5-1 and TRBJ2-7, with 7 nucleotides matching TRBD2. V gave up 0 bases and J gave up 6 bases; unmatched junction bases: 3. This CDR3 region has 13 residues. Per the germline V gene, CDR1 is SGHRS and CDR2 is YFSETQ.

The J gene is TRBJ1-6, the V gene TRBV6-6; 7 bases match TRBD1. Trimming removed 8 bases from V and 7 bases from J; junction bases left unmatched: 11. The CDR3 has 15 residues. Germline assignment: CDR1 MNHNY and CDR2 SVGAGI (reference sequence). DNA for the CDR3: TGTGCCAGCCGAGATCCGGGGACAGAAAATTCACCCCTCCACTTT. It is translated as CASRDPGTENSPLHF.

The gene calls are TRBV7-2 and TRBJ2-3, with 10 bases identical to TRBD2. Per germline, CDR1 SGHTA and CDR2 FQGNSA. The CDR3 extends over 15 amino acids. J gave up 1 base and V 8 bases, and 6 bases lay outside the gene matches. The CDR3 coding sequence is TGTGCCAGCCGGGCGGGGACTAGCGGCACAGATACGCAGTATTTT. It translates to CASRAGTSGTDTQYF.

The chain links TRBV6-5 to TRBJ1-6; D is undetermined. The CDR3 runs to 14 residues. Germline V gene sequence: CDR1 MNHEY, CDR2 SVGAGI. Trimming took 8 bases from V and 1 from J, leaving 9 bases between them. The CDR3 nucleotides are TGTGCCAGCGCGAGAGGGTCCTATAATTCACCCCTCCACTTT. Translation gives CASARGSYNSPLHF.

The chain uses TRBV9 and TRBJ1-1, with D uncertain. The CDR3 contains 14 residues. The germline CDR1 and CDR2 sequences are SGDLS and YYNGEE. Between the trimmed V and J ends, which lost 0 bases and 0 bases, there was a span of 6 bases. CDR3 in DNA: TGTGCCAGCAGCGTAGGGCAGATGAACACTGAAGCTTTCTTT. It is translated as CASSVGQMNTEAFF.

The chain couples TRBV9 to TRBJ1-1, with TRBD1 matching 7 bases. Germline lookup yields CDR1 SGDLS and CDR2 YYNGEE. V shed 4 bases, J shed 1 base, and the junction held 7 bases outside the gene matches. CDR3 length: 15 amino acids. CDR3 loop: CASSPLQGTNTEAFF. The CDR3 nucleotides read TGTGCCAGCAGCCCGCTACAGGGGACGAACACTGAAGCTTTCTTT.

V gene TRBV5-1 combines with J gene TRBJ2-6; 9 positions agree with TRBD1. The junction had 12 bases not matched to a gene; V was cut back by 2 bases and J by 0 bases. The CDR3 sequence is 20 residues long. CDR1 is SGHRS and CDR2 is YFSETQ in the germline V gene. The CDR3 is CASSFSPPGQGRSGANVLTF. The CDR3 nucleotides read TGCGCCAGCAGCTTCTCACCCCCGGGACAGGGCCGCTCTGGGGCCAACGTCCTGACTTTC.

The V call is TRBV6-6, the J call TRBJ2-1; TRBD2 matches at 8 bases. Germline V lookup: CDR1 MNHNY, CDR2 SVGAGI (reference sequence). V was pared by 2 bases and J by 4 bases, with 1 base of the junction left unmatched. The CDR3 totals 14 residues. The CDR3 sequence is CASSYRGGYNEQFF. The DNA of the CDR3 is TGTGCCAGCAGTTACCGGGGGGGTTACAATGAGCAGTTCTTC.

CDR3 loop: CASSLDRNGQPQHF. DNA of the CDR3: TGTGCCAGCAGCTTAGACAGGAACGGTCAGCCCCAGCATTTT. The chain couples TRBV7-2 to TRBJ1-5; D is possibly TRBD1 (5 bases). CDR1 SGHTA and CDR2 FQGNSA come from the germline V gene. The CDR3 has 14 amino acids. V gave up 1 base and J gave up 6 bases, with 10 bases separating them.

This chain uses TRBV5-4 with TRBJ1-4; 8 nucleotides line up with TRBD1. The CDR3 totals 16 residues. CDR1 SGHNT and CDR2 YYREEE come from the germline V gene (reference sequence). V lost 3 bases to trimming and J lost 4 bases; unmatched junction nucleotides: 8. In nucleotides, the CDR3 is TGTGCCAGCAGCTCCTCAGGGGGCGACCTTAATGAAAAACTGTTTTTT. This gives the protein CASSSSGGDLNEKLFF.

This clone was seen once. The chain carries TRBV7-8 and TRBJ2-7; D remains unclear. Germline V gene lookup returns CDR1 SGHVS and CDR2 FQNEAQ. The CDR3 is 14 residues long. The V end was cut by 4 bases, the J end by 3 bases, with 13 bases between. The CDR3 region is CASSSTRSGYEQYF. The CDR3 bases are TGTGCCAGCAGCTCAACCCGGTCTGGCTACGAGCAGTACTTC.

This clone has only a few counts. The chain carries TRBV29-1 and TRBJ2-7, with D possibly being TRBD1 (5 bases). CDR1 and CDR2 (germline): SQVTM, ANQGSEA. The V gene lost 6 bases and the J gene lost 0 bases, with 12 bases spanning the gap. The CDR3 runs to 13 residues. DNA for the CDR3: TGCAGCGTCCGGACACGACCCTCCTACGAGCAGTACTTC. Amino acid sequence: CSVRTRPSYEQYF.

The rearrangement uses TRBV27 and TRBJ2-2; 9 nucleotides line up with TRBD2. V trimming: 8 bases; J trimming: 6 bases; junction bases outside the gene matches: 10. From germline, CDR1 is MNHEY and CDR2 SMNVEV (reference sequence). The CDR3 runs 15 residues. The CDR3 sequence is CASRREGPRAGELFF. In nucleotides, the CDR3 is TGTGCCAGCCGGCGGGAGGGCCCTCGTGCCGGGGAGCTGTTTTTT.

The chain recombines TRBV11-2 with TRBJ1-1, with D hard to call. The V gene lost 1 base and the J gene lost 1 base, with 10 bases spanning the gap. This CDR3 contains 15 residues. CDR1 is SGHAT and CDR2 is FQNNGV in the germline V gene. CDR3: CASSLVALSNTEAFF. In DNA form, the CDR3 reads TGTGCCAGCAGCTTAGTAGCCCTCTCGAACACTGAAGCTTTCTTT. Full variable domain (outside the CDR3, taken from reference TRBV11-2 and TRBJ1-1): EAGVAQSPRYKIIEKRQSVAFWCNPISGHATLYWYQQILGQGPKLLIQFQNNGVVDDSQLPKDRFSAERLKGVDSTLKIQPAKLEDSAVYLCASSLVALSNTEAFFGQGTRLTVV.

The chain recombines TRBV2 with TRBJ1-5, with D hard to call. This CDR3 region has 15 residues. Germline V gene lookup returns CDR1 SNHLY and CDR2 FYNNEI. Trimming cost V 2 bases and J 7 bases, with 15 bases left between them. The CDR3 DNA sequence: TGTGCCAGCAGTGAAATGGGAGCCCCAGGACAGCCCCAGCATTTT. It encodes CASSEMGAPGQPQHF. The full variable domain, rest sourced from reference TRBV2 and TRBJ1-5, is EPEVTQTPSHQVTQMGQEVILRCVPISNHLYFYWYRQILGQKVEFLVSFYNNEISEKSEIFDDQFSVERPDGSNFTLKIRSTKLEDSAMYFCASSEMGAPGQPQHFGDGTRLSIL.

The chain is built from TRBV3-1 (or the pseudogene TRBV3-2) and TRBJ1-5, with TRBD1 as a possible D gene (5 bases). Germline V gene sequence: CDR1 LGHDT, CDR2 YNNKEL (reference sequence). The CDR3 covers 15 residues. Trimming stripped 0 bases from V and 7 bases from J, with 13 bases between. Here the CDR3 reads CASSQEEQGGQPQHF. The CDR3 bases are TGTGCCAGCAGCCAAGAGGAGCAGGGTGGCCAGCCCCAGCATTTT.

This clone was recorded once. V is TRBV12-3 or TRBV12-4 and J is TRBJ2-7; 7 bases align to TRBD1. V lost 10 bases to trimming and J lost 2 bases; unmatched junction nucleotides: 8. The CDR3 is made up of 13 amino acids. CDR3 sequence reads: CATSTGQTYEQYF. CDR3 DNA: TGTGCCACCTCGACGGGACAGACCTACGAGCAGTACTTC.